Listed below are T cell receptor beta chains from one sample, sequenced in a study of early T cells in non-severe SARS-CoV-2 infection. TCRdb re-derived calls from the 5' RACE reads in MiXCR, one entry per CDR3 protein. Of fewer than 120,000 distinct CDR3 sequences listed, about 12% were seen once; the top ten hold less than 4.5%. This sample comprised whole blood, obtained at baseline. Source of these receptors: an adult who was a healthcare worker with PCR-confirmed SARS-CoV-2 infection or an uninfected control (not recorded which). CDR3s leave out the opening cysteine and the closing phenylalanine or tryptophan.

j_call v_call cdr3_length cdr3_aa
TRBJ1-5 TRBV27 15 ASSLVYRGRGDQPQH
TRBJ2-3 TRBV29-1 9 SVVPGDTQY
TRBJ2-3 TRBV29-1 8 SVETGAQY
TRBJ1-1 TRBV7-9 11 ASSLEHHTEAF
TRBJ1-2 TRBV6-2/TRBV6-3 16 ASSSEQGQGAIYYGYT
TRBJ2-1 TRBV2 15 ASTRTSGGTSYNEQF
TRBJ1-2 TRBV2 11 ASSAEVNYGYT
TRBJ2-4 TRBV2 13 ASRETGTSVDIQY
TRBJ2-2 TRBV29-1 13 SVRTSGGGTGELF
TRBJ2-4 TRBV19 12 ARVRGSAKNIQY
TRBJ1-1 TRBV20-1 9 SAGTTGSAF
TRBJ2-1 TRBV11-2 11 ASSSVAANEQF
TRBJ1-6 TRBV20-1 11 SARDREDSPLH
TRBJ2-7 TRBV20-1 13 SVHTGRKLYNEQY
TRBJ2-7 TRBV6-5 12 ASSYSQGRSEQY
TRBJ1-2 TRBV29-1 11 SSADRHNYGYT
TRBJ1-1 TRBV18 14 ASSNDRGLRNTEAF
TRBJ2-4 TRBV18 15 ASSPPVTDIAKNIQY
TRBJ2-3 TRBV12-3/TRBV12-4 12 ASSASGSTDTQY
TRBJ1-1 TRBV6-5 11 ASRKMGHTEAF
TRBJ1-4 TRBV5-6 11 ASHRGANEKLF
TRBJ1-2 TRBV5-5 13 ASSRNPQGEAGYT
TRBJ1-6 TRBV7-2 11 ASSLTGDSPLH
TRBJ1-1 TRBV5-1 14 ASTGRDRGRNTEAF
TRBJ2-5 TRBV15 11 ATSRRGGETQY
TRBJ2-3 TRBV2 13 ASSPFAEGPDTQY
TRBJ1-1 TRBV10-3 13 AISEHGGQVVEAF
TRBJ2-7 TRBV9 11 ASSPRGLEEQY
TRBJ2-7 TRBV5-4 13 ASSTGQGLAYEQY
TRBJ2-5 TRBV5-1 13 ASSWGQAVQETQY
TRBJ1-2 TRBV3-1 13 ASSQEGQGARSYT
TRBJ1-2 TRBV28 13 ASSSERGSLYGYT
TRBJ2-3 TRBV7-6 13 ASTQGSGGADTQY
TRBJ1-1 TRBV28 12 ASTAIPRGTEAF
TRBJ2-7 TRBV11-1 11 ASSLDGVAEQY
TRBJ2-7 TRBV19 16 ASSMRPRLGAISYEQY
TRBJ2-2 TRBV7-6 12 ASSLQSLTGELF
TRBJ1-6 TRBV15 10 ATGVGNSPLH
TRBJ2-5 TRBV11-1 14 ASSLYRNRVEETQY
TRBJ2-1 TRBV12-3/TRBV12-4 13 ASSPTETLFNEQF
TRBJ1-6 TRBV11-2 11 ASSLGSGTQAH